What follows describes a single T cell receptor beta chain. Its matching antigen is unknown. Use of 60 Vbeta and 13 Jbeta primers characterized the PCR. Some clones are missing from TCRdb's copy, which holds only in-frame ones; the method was immunoSEQ multiplex PCR. The table includes around 140,000 clones, 64% detected once. The data derive from a study of cytomegalovirus exposure and HLA in healthy donors. Germline CDR1 reads MNHNS; CDR2 reads SASEGT. The CDR3 is 15 residues long. The V segment lost 4 bases and the J segment 1 base; nucleotides outside the gene matches: 4. Study-level findings and limits: Later analysis demonstrated an association between a missense DCLRE1C variant and TCR beta V- and J-gene trimming.

This sequence was found in a woman in her forties in good health and CMV-seronegative. The J gene is TRBJ2-3, the V gene TRBV6-1; 8 positions match TRBD2. The sample was PBMCs. Here the CDR3 DNA reads TGTGCCAGCAGTGGGAGCGGGGGCCGCACAGATACGCAGTATTTT. This gives the protein CASSGSGGRTDTQYF.